This TCR beta chain was found in a study of human T cells and chemical hapten exposure. The time point here: patch test 2, 6 weeks after DPC sensitization. The treatment denotes: therapeutic diphenylcyclopropenone sensitization with weekly scalp DPC. Researchers extracted total RNA from unfractionated whole blood. TCRdb itself ran the RACE reads through MiXCR, one entry per CDR3 protein. The profile covers roughly 40,000 distinct CDR3 sequences, with 9.5% to 10% appearing a single time and 14% to 15% taken by the ten largest. V was pared by 5 bases and J by 4 bases, with 15 bases between. Germline loops: CDR1 MNHEY, CDR2 SMNVEV (reference sequence). CDR3 length equals 16 residues.

Sequenced material: whole blood, taken in connection with sensitization to the hapten diphenylcyclopropenone (DPC). The chain links TRBV27 to TRBJ2-6; tentatively, D is TRBD1 (6 bases). The sequence was collected from a woman aged 30 to 39 with alopecia areata. Some clones in this sample may be carry-over from other donors' samples. Here the CDR3 reads CASSPLWGRGANVLTF. CDR3 nucleotide sequence: TGTGCCAGCAGTCCTCTGTGGGGGCGAGGGGCCAACGTCCTGACTTTC.